This T cell receptor (beta chain) was recovered during a study of T cell repertoires in cytomegalovirus infection. Study-wide context: Signatures in public TCR beta sequences pointed to both CMV infection and matching HLA type.

MiXCR was run by TCRdb on the reads, yielding one entry per CDR3 protein. Of about a million distinct CDR3 sequences listed, roughly 30% were seen once; the top ten hold around 15%. Study-wide results and caveats: What dominated the ex vivo response were HLA-C-restricted CMV-specific TCR beta clonotypes.

This clonotype was observed many times. What it binds is not known. The CDR3 totals 12 residues. Germline assignment: CDR1 SEHNR and CDR2 FQNEAQ (reference sequence). V lost 0 bases to trimming and J lost 6 bases, with 2 bases between them. The receptor was derived from a human donor in good health (CMV status not recorded). Some clones in this sample may be carry-over from other donors' samples. This sequence joins TRBV7-9 and TRBJ2-2; no reliable D call. This material consisted of cultured CD8+ T cells from PBMCs, taken from culture after CMV antigen stimulation. DNA of the CDR3: TGTGCCAGCAGCTTAGCGCCCGGGGAGCTGTTTTTT. This encodes CASSLAPGELFF.